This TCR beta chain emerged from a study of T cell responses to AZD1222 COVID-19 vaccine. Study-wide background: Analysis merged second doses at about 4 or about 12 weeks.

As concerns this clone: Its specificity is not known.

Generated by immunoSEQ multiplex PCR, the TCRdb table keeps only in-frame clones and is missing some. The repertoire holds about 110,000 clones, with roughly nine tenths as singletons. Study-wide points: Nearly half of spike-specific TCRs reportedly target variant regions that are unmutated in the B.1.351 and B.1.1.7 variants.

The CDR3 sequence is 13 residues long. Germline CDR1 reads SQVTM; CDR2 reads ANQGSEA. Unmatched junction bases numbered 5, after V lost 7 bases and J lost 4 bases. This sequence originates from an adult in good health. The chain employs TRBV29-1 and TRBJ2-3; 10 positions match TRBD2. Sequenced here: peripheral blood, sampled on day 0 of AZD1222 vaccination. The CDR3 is CSGLAGAPDTQYF. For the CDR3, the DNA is TGCAGCGGCCTAGCGGGAGCCCCAGATACGCAGTATTTT.